These T cell receptor beta chains were read from a single sample in a study of cytomegalovirus exposure and HLA in healthy donors. Profiled with immunoSEQ multiplex PCR; TCRdb holds only in-frame clones, not every one. This sample has 190,000 or so clones; 80% occur once, and the top ten carry about 0.63%. Sequences were obtained from PBMCs. Every receptor here comes from a boy aged 5-17 years in good health and CMV-seronegative. Both conserved end residues are part of each CDR3. Fields, in order: J gene, D gene, V gene, clone size, CDR3 DNA, CDR3 protein. D genes are given only for firm matches. Size tells how often a clone was seen (once, few, many) or the class of an expanded clone, and some rows leave it out.

TRBJ1-2 TRBD1 TRBV6-5 - TGTGCCAGCACCAACCAGGGACAGGGGGCGTATGGCTACACCTTC CASTNQGQGAYGYTF
TRBJ1-5 TRBD1 TRBV19 once TGTGCCAGTAGTCCAACAGGGGGAAGTTTCGGTCAGCCCCAGCATTTT CASSPTGGSFGQPQHF
TRBJ2-2 TRBD2 TRBV7-9 - TGTGCCAGCAGCTTGGGACTAGCGGGAGGGTCGAACACCGGGGAGCTGTTTTTT CASSLGLAGGSNTGELFF
TRBJ1-2 TRBD1 TRBV10-3 once TGTGCCATCAGTGAGAGTCGGACAGGGGCTTGGGGGTACTATGGCTACACCTTC CAISESRTGAWGYYGYTF
TRBJ2-2 - TRBV6-1 few TGTGCCAGCAGTGGCGGGACCGCGAACACCGGGGAGCTGTTTTTT CASSGGTANTGELFF
TRBJ2-3 - TRBV20-1 - TGCAGTGCTACCTCTACAGATACGCAGTATTTT CSATSTDTQYF
TRBJ1-4 - TRBV19 - TGTGCCAGTAGTCCCGACAGGCGTGAAAAACTGTTTTTT CASSPDRREKLFF
TRBJ1-3 TRBD1 TRBV5-1 - TGCGCCAGCAGCTTGGGGGGACAGAGGTCCGGAAACACCATATATTTT CASSLGGQRSGNTIYF
TRBJ1-3 - TRBV29-1 - TGCAGCGTGGAGACTGGAAACACCATATATTTT CSVETGNTIYF
TRBJ1-5 TRBD1 TRBV19 - TGTGCCAGTAGTATAGGGGACAGGTTGAATCAGCCCCAGCATTTT CASSIGDRLNQPQHF
TRBJ1-3 - TRBV11-3 - TGTGCCAGCAGCATCAGGGTCTCCGCTGGAAACACCATATATTTT CASSIRVSAGNTIYF
TRBJ2-4 TRBD1 TRBV9 once TGTGCCAGCAGCGCAAACACAGGGGGTAGTGTTCAGTACTTC CASSANTGGSVQYF
TRBJ2-3 TRBD2 TRBV12-5 - TGTGCTAGTGGTCCCCGCACTAGCGGGGGGGCCACTACGCAGTATTTT CASGPRTSGGATTQYF
TRBJ1-4 - TRBV9 - TGTGCCAGTTTTCCAGGGATAAATGAAAAACTGTTTTTT CASFPGINEKLFF
TRBJ2-7 TRBD1 TRBV19 - TGTGCCAGTAGTATTGGGACAGGCCTATCCTACGAGCAGTACTTC CASSIGTGLSYEQYF
TRBJ1-6 - TRBV5-4 few TGTGCCAGCAGCTTGGGGCAGGTTGCGCCCCTCCACTTT CASSLGQVAPLHF
TRBJ2-5 TRBD1 TRBV19 - TGTGCCAGTAGCCAAACCGGGACAGGCTACCAAGAGACCCAGTACTTC CASSQTGTGYQETQYF
TRBJ2-7 - TRBV30 - TGTGCCTGGAGTGGGCTAGCGCATACCTACGAGCAGTACTTC CAWSGLAHTYEQYF
TRBJ2-3 - TRBV12-2 once TGTGCAAGTCGCCCTATTAGCACAGATACGCAGTATTTT CASRPISTDTQYF
TRBJ2-7 - TRBV27 - TGTGCCAGCAGTTTCACAGATTACTACGAGCAGTACTTC CASSFTDYYEQYF
TRBJ2-7 - TRBV4-1 - TGCGCCAGCAGCCAAACAGTCCCCTACGAGCAGTACTTC CASSQTVPYEQYF
TRBJ2-5 TRBD1 TRBV6-5 - TGTGCCAGCAGTCTGTCGACAGGGGAGACCCAGTACTTC CASSLSTGETQYF
TRBJ2-2 TRBD2 TRBV15 - TGTGCCACCAGCAGAGACCCGGGAGGGAACACCGGGGAGCTGTTTTTT CATSRDPGGNTGELFF
TRBJ2-1 TRBD1 TRBV30 few TGTGCCTGGAAGTATCAGGGGGCGCGTGAGCAGTTCTTC CAWKYQGAREQFF
TRBJ2-5 - TRBV7-9 - TGTGCCAGCAGCCTACAAGGGACACTCCAAGAGACCCAGTACTTC CASSLQGTLQETQYF
TRBJ2-5 - TRBV5-1 once TGCGCCAGCAGCTTGGACGGGAACCAAGAGACCCAGTACTTC CASSLDGNQETQYF
TRBJ2-1 TRBD1 TRBV7-9 - TGTGCCAGCAGCTCACTTCCGGGACAGGAAAAGCAAAATGAGCAGTTCTTC CASSSLPGQEKQNEQFF
TRBJ1-1 - TRBV5-6 - TGTGCCAGCAGGTCTGGGGCTGACCCCACGCCCTTCACTGAAGCTTTCTTT CASRSGADPTPFTEAFF
TRBJ2-7 TRBD2 TRBV6-5 few TGTGCCAGCACGGGGAGAGGAGCGGGATCGTTCGAGCAGTACTTC CASTGRGAGSFEQYF
TRBJ1-1 - TRBV11-2 - TGTGCCAGCAGCTTTAACGGGGTGGCGAACACTGAAGCTTTCTTT CASSFNGVANTEAFF
TRBJ2-7 - TRBV6-5 - TGTGCCAGCAGTTGGGGCATCGCAGGGCTCTACGAGCAGTACTTC CASSWGIAGLYEQYF
TRBJ1-4 - TRBV9 - TGTGCCAGCAGCCGTTTGGGAGATACTAATGAAAAACTGTTTTTT CASSRLGDTNEKLFF
TRBJ1-1 - TRBV4-1 - TGCGCCAGCAGCCAATCGGACATCCTGAACACTGAAGCTTTCTTT CASSQSDILNTEAFF
TRBJ1-2 - TRBV28 - TGTGCCAACGTTGACGCCAGGGGCCGACGAGCTAACTATGGCTACACCTTC CANVDARGRRANYGYTF
TRBJ1-1 TRBD1 TRBV19 - TGTGCCAGTAGTATGTCCGTGACAGGGGGCACTGAAGCTTTCTTT CASSMSVTGGTEAFF
TRBJ2-7 TRBD2 TRBV27 - TGTGCCAGCAGCTATAGCGGGAGAGCCTACGAGCAGTACTTC CASSYSGRAYEQYF
TRBJ2-6 - TRBV6-4 - TGTGCCAGCAGTGACCGCCGGGGTGTAGGGGCCAACGTCCTGACTTTC CASSDRRGVGANVLTF
TRBJ2-1 TRBD2 TRBV5-1 - TGCGCCAGCAGCGCGCTTAGCGGGGGGGCCCACAATGAGCAGTTCTTC CASSALSGGAHNEQFF
TRBJ1-6 TRBD1 TRBV6-1 - TGTGCCAGCAGTGAAGGGGGTACAGGGGCCTCTTTAAGGGCCCTCCACTTT CASSEGGTGASLRALHF